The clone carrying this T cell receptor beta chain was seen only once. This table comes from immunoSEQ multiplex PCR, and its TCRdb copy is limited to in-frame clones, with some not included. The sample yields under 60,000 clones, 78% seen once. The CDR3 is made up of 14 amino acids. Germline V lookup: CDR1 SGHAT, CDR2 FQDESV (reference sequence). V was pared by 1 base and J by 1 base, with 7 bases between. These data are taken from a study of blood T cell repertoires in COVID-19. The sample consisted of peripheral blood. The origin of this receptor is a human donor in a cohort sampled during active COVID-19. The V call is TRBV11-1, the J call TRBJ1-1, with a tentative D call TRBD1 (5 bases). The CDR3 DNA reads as TGTGCCAGCAGCTTAGAGGGGCGGAACACTGAAGCTTTCTTT. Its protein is CASSLEGRNTEAFF.